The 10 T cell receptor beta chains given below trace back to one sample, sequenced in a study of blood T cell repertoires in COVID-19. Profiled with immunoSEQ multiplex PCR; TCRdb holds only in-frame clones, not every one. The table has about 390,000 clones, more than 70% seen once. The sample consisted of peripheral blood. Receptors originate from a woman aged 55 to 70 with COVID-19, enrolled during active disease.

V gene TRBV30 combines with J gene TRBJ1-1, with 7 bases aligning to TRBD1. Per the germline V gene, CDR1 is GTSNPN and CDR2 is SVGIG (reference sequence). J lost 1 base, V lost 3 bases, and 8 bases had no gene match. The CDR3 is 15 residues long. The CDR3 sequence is CAWRPRGPSNTEAFF. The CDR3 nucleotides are TGTGCCTGGAGGCCGAGGGGGCCGTCGAACACTGAAGCTTTCTTT.

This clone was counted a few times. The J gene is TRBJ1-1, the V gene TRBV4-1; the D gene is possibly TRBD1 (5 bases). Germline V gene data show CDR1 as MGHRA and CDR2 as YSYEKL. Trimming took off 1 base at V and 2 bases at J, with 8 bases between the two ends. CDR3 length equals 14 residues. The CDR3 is CASSQGQGNTEAFF. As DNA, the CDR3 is TGCGCCAGCAGCCAAGGGCAGGGAAACACTGAAGCTTTCTTT.

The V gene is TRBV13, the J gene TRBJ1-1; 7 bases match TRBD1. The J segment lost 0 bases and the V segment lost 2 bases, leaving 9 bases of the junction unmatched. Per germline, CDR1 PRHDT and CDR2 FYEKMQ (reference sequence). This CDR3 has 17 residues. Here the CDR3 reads CASSLNAGQFMNTEAFF. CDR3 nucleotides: TGTGCCAGCAGCTTAAACGCGGGACAGTTTATGAACACTGAAGCTTTCTTT.

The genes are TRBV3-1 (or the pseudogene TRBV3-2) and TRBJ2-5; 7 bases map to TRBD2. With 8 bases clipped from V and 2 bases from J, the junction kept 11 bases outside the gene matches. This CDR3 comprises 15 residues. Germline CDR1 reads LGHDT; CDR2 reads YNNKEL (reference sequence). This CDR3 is CASSPAGQPQETQYF. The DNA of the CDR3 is TGTGCCAGCTCTCCAGCGGGGCAGCCACAAGAGACCCAGTACTTC.

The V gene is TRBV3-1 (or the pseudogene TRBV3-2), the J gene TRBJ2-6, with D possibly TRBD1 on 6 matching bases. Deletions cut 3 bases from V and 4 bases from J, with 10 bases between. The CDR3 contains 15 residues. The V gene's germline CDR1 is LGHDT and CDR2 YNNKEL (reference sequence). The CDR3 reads CASSHRGTGANVLTF. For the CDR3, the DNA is TGTGCCAGCAGCCATAGGGGGACCGGGGCCAACGTCCTGACTTTC.

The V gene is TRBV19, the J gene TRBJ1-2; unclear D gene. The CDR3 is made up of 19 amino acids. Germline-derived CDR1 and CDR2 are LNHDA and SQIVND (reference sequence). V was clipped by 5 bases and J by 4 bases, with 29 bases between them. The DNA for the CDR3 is TGTGCCAGTAGTTCCCTTTTAAGCGCCAAGCCCGGTGCCGGCTATGGCTACACCTTC. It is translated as CASSSLLSAKPGAGYGYTF.

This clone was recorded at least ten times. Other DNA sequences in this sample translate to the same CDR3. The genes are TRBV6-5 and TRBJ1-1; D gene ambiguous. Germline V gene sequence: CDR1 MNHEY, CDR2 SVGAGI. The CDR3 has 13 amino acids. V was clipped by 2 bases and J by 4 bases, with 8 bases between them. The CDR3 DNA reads TGTGCCAGCAGTTACACTCGAGGCACTGAAGCTTTCTTT. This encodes CASSYTRGTEAFF.

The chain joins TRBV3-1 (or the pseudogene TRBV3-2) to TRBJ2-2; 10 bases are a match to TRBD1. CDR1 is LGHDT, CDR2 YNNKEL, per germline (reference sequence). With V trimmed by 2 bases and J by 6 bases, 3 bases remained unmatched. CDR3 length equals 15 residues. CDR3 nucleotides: TGTGCCAGCAGCCAATGGACAGGGGGTTCCGGGGAGCTGTTTTTT. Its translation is CASSQWTGGSGELFF.

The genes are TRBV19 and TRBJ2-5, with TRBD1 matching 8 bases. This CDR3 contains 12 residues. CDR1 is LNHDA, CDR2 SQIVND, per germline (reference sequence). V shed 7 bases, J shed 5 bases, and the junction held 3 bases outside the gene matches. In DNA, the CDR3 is TGTGCCAGTATGGGGACAGGCGAGACCCAGTACTTC. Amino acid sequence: CASMGTGETQYF.

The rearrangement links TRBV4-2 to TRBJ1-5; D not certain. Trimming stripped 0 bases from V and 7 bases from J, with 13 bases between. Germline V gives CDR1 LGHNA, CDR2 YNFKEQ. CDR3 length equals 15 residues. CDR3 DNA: TGTGCCAGCAGCCAAGAATATGAGGCGCGGCAGCCCCAGCATTTT. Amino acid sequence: CASSQEYEARQPQHF.